These 4 T cell receptor beta chains originate from one sample sequenced in a study of vaccination and CD4 T cells after COVID-19. CD4+ T cells that had been cultured provided DNA sequenced with the Oncomine TCR Beta short-read assay. From the PCR reads, TCRdb called clonotypes with MiXCR, one entry per CDR3 protein. The data contain around 6,100 distinct CDR3 sequences, about 40% of them singletons. Their cognate antigens are unknown. Treatment in this sample: roughly 11-day PBMC culture with coronavirus spike peptide pools or control peptides (ViraFEST assay). From the unexposed donor, CD4+ T cells were collected ahead of the COVID-19 pandemic (2011-2018). Sequenced material: CD4+ T cells from blood, cultured in vitro. These receptors originate from a human donor in good health.

The V call is TRBV20-1, the J call TRBJ2-5, with 8 nucleotides matching TRBD2. The junction had 15 bases not matched to a gene; V was cut back by 4 bases and J by 5 bases. CDR3 length: 16 amino acids. The germline V gene encodes CDR1 DFQATT and CDR2 SNEGSKA (reference sequence). The CDR3 DNA reads TGCAGTGCTACCAGAATTTCCGGGGGGGCAGGGGAGACCCAGTACTTC. It codes for CSATRISGGAGETQYF.

To note about this clonotype: It is likely a read error, because the conserved phenylalanine at the end of the CDR3 is missing. The V call is TRBV19, the J call TRBJ2-3; D gene ambiguous. This CDR3 comprises 12 residues. V was clipped by 3 bases and J by 7 bases, with 8 bases between them. CDR1 is LNHDA, CDR2 SQIVND, per germline (reference sequence). CDR3 sequence: CASSMHGYTQYS. Written as DNA, the CDR3 is TGTGCCAGTAGTATGCACGGGTATACGCAGTATTCT.

The chain couples TRBV5-1 to TRBJ2-5; 9 nucleotides agree with TRBD2. This CDR3 has 16 residues. CDR1 SGHRS and CDR2 YFSETQ come from the germline V gene. V dropped 0 bases and J dropped 2; count of bases not matched to a gene: 5. As DNA, the CDR3 is TGCGCCAGCAGCTTGGTTTTTGCGGGGGGGCAAGAGACCCAGTACTTC. Residues: CASSLVFAGGQETQYF. The variable domain in full, with the rest retrieved from reference TRBV5-1 and TRBJ2-5, is KAGVTQTPRYLIKTRGQQVTLSCSPISGHRSVSWYQQTPGQGLQFLFEYFSETQRNKGNFPGRFSGRQFSNSRSEMNVSTLELGDSALYLCASSLVFAGGQETQYFGPGTRLLVL.

V is TRBV11-2 and J is TRBJ1-6; a weak D match, TRBD1 (6 bases). The CDR3 runs 17 residues. V dropped 1 base and J dropped 1 base, with 11 bases sitting between them. Looked up from germline, CDR1 is SGHAT and CDR2 is FQNNGV. As DNA, the CDR3 is TGTGCCAGCAGCTTAGGGTACAGGGCATCCTATAATTCACCCCTCCACTTT. Its translation: CASSLGYRASYNSPLHF.